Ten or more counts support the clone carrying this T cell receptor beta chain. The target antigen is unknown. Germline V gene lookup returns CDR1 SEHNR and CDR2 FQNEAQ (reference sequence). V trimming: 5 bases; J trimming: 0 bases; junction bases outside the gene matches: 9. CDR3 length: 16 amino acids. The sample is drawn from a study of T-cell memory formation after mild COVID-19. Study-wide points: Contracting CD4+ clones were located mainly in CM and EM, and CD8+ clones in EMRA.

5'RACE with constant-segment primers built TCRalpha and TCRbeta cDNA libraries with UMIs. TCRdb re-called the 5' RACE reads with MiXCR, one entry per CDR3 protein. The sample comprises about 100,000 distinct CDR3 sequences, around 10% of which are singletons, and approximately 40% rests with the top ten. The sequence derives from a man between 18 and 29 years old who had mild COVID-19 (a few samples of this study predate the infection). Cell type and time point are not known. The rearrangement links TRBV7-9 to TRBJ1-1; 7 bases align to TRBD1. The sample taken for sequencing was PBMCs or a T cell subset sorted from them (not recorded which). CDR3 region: CASSPRGQVMNTEAFF. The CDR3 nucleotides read TGTGCCAGCAGCCCGAGAGGACAGGTTATGAACACTGAAGCTTTCTTT. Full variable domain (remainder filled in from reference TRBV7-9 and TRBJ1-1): DTGVSQNPRHKITKRGQNVTFRCDPISEHNRLYWYRQTLGQGPEFLTYFQNEAQLEKSRLLSDRFSAERPKGSFSTLEIQRTEQGDSAMYLCASSPRGQVMNTEAFFGQGTRLTVV.